This T cell receptor beta chain originates from a study of OX40 agonist ivuxolimab in advanced cancers. TCRdb keeps only in-frame clones here, not all; method: immunoSEQ multiplex PCR. The table shows about 70,000 clones, with about 90% occurring only once. Study-wide points: At 0.1 to 3.0 mg/kg and by week 6, clonal expansion occurred in CD4+ and CD8+ blood T cells. Partial responders at 0.1-3.0 mg/kg had among the lowest clonal expansion.

Autoimmune disease history or systemic immunosuppression excluded patients. Concerning this clone: Its antigen is as yet unknown.

V shed 5 bases and J 5 bases; nucleotides not matched to a gene: 4. This CDR3 has 14 residues. The V gene's germline CDR1 is SNHLY and CDR2 FYNNEI. The material sequenced was CD4+ or CD8+ T cells sorted from blood, taken in a trial of the OX40 agonist ivuxolimab. The source is an adult with an advanced solid tumor such as melanoma, head and neck, liver or kidney cancer. The V and J genes are TRBV2 and TRBJ2-2; 8 bases are shared with TRBD2. CDR3 residues: CASSLRGRTGELFF. The CDR3 DNA sequence: TGTGCCAGCAGTCTTCGCGGGAGGACCGGGGAGCTGTTTTTT.